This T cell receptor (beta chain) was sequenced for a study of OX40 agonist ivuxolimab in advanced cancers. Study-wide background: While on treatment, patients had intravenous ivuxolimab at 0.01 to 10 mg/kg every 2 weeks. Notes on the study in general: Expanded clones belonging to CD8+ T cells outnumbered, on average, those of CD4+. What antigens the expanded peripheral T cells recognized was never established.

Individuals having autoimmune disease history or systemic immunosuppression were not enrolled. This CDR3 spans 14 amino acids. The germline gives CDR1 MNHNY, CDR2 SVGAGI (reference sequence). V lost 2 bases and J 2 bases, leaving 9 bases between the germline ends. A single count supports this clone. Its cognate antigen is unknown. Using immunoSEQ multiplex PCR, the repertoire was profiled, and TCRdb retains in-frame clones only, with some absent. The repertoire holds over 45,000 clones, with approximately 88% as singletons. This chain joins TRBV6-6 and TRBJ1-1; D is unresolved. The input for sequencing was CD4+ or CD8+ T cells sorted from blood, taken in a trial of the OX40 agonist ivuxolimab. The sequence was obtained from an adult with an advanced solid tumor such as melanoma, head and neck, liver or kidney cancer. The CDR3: CASSYTGVNTEAFF. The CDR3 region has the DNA TGTGCCAGCAGTTACACGGGAGTCAACACTGAAGCTTTCTTT.